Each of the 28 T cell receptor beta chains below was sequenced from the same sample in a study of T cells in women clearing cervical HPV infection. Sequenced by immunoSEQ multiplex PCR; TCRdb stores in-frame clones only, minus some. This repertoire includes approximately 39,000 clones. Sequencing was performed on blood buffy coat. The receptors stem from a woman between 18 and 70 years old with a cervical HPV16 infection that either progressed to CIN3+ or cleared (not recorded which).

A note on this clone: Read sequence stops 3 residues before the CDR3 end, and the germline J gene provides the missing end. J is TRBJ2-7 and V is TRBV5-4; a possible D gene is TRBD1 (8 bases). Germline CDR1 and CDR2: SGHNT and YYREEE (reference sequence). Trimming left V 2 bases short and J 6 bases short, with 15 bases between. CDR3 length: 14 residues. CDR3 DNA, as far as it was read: TGTGCCAGCAGCTTCGGACAGGGAGGGCTCGAG. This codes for CASSFGQGGLE. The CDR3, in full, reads CASSFGQGGLEQYF.

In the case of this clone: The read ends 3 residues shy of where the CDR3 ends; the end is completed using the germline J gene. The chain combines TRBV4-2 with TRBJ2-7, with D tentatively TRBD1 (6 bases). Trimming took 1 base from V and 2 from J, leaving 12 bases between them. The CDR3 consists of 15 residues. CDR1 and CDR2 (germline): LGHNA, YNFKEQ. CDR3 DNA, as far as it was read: TGTGCCAGCAGCCAAGTCTCGGGACAAGCCTACGAG. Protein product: CASSQVSGQAYE. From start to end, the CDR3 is CASSQVSGQAYEQYF.

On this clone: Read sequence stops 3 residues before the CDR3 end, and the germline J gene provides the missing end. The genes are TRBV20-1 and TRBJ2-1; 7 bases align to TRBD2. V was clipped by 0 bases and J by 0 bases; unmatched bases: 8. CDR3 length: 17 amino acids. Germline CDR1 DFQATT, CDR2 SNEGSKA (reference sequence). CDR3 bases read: TGCAGTGCTAGAGATAGTAGCGGGTCGAGCTCCTACAATGAG. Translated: CSARDSSGSSSYNE. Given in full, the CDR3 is CSARDSSGSSSYNEQFF.

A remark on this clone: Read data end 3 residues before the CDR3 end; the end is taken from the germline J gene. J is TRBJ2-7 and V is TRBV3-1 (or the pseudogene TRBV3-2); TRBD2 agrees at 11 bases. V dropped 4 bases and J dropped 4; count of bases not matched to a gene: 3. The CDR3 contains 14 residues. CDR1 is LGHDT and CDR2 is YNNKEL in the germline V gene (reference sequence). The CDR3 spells CASSLGLADYEQYF. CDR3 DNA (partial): TGTGCCAGCAGCCTGGGACTAGCGGATTACGAG.

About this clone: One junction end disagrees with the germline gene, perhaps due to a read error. The covered CDR3 bases are TGCGCCAGCAGCCAAGGAGGACAGGGGACTATTGGAAACACC. Protein: CASSQGGQGTIGNT. The CDR3 reads in full as CASSQGGQGTIGNTIYF. V usage is TRBV4-2 and J usage is TRBJ1-3; 9 bases fit TRBD1. The CDR3 is cut off 3 residues early in the read; its end comes from the germline J gene. Germline V gene sequence: CDR1 LGHNA, CDR2 YNFKEQ. The CDR3 is made up of 17 amino acids.

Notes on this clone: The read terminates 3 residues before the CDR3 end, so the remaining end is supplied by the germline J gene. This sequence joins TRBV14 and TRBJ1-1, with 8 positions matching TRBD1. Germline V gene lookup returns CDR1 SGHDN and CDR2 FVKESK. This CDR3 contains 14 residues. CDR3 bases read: TGTGCCAGCAGCCGGACAGGGCCGAATCGAGAA. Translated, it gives CASSRTGPNRE. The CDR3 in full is CASSRTGPNREAFF. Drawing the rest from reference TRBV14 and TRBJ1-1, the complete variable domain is EAGVTQFPSHSVIEKGQTVTLRCDPISGHDNLYWYRRVMGKEIKFLLHFVKESKQDESGMPNNRFLAERTGGTYSTLKVQPAELEDSGVYFCASSRTGPNREAFFGQGTRLTVV.

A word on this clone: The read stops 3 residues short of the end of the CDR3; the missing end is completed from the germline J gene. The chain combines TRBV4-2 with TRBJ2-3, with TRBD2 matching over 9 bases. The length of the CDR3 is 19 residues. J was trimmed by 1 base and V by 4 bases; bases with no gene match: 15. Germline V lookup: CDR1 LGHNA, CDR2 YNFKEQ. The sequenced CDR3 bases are TGTGCCAGCAGCCCGTTAAAGTCCCTCGCGGGGGGGGGCACAGATACG. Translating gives CASSPLKSLAGGGTDT. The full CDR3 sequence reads CASSPLKSLAGGGTDTQYF.

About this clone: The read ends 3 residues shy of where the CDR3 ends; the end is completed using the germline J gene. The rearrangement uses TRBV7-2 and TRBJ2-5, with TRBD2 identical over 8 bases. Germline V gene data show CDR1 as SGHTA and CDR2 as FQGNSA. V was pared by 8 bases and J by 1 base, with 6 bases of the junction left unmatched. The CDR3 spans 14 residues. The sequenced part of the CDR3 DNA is TGTGCCAGCTCCCGCGGGGGGCGCCAAGAGACC. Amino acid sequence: CASSRGGRQET. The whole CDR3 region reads CASSRGGRQETQYF.

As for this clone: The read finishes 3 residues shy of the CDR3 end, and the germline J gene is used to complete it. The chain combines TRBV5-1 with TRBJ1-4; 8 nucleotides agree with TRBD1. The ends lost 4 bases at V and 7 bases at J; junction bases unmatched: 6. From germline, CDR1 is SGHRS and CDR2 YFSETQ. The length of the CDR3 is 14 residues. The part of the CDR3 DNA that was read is TGCGCCAGCAGCGTAGGACAGGGTAGTGAAAAA. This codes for CASSVGQGSEK. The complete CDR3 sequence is CASSVGQGSEKLFF.

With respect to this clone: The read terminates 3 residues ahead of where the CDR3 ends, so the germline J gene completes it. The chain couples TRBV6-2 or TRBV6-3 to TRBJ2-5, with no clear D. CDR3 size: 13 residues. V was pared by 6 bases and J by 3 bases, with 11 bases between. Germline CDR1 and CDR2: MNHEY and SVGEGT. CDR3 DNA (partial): TGTGCCAGCAGACGCCCCTCTAAAGAGACC. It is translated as CASRRPSKET. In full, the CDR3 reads CASRRPSKETQYF.

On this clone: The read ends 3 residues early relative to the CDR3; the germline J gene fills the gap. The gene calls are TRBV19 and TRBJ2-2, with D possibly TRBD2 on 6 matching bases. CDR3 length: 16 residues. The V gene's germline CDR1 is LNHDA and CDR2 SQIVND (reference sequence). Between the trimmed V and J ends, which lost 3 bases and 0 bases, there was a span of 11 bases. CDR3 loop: CASSMGTLTNTGELFF. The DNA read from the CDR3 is TGTGCCAGTAGTATGGGGACTTTAACGAACACCGGGGAG. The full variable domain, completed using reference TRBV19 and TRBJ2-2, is DGGITQSPKYLFRKEGQNVTLSCEQNLNHDAMYWYRQDPGQGLRLIYYSQIVNDFQKGDIAEGYSVSREKKESFPLTVTSAQKNPTAFYLCASSMGTLTNTGELFFGEGSRLTVL.

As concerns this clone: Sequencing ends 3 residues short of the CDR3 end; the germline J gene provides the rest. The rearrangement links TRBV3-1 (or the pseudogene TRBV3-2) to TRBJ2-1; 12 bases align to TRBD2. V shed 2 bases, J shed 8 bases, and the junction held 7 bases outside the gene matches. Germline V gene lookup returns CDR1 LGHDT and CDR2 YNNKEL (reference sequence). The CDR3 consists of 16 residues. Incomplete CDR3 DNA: TGTGCCAGCAGCCAACCTAGCGGGAGGGGGGAAGATGAG. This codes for CASSQPSGRGEDE. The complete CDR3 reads CASSQPSGRGEDEQFF.

The CDR3 bases that were read are TGTGCCAGCTCACCATTAGGACAGGGGGGCGAG. Translation gives CASSPLGQGGE. The complete CDR3 reads CASSPLGQGGEQYF. The chain uses TRBV18 and TRBJ2-7; 10 nucleotides align to TRBD1. Coverage ceases 3 residues before the CDR3 finishes, and the germline J gene fills in the end. Germline V gene data show CDR1 as KGHSH and CDR2 as LQKENI. V lost 2 bases and J lost 6; bases outside the gene matches: 4. CDR3 size: 14 residues.

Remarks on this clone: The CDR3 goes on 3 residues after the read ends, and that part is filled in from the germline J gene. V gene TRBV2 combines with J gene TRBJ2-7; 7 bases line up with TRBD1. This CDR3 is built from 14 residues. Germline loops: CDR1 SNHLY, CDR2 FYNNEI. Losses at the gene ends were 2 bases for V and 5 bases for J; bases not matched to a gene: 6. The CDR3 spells CASSERGRSDEQYF. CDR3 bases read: TGTGCCAGCAGTGAAAGGGGGCGTAGTGACGAG.

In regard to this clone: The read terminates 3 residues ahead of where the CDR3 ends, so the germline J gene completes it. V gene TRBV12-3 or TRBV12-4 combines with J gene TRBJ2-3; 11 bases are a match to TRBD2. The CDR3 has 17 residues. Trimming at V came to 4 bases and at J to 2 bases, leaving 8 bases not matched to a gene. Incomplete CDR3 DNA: TGTGCCAGCAGTTCTCTAGCGGGGGGTCGATTCACAGATACG. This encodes CASSSLAGGRFTDT. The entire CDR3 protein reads CASSSLAGGRFTDTQYF.

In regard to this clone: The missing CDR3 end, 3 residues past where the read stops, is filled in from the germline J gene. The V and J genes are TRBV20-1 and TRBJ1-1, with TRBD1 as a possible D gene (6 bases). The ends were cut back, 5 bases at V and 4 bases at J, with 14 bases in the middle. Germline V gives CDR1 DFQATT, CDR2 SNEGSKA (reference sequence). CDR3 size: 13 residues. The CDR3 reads CSAWGGAGTEAFF. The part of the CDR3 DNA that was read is TGCAGTGCTTGGGGGGGCGCGGGCACTGAA.

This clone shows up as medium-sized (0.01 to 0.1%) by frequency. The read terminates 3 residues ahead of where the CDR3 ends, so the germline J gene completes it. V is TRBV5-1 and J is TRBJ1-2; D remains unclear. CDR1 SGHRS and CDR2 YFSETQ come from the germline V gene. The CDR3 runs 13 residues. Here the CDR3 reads CASSPTEGYGYTF. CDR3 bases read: TGCGCCAGCAGCCCTACAGAAGGGTACGGC. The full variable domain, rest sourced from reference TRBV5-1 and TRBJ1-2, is KAGVTQTPRYLIKTRGQQVTLSCSPISGHRSVSWYQQTPGQGLQFLFEYFSETQRNKGNFPGRFSGRQFSNSRSEMNVSTLELGDSALYLCASSPTEGYGYTFGSGTRLTVV.

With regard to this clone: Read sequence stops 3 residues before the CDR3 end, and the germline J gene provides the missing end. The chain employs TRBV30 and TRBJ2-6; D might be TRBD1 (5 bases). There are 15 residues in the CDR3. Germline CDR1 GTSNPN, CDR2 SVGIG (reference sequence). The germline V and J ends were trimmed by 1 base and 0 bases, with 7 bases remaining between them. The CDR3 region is CAWSGTSSGANVLTF. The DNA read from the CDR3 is TGTGCCTGGAGTGGGACATCCTCTGGGGCCAACGTC.

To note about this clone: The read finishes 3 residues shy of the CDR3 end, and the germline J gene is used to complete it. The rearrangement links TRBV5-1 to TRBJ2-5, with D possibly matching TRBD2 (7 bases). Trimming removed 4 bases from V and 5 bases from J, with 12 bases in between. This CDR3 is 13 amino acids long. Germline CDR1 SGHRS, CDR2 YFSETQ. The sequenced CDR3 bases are TGCGCCAGCAGCAGAGGGGGGGGCGAGACC. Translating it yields CASSRGGGET. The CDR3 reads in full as CASSRGGGETQYF.

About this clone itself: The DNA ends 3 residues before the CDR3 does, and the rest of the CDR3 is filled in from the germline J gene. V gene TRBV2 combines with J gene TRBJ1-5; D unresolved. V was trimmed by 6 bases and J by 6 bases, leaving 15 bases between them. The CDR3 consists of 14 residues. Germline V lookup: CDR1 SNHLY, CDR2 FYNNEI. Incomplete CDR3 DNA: TGTGCCAGCAGCGATGGACTAGGTAGTCAGCCC. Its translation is CASSDGLGSQP. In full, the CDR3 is CASSDGLGSQPQHF.

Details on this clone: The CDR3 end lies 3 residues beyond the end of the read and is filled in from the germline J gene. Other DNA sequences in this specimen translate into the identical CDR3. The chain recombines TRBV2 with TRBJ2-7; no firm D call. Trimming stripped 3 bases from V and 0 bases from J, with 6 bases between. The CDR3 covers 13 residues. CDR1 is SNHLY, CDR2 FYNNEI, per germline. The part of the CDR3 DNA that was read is TGTGCCAGCAGTGACAGTAACTCCTACGAG. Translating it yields CASSDSNSYE. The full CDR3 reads CASSDSNSYEQYF.

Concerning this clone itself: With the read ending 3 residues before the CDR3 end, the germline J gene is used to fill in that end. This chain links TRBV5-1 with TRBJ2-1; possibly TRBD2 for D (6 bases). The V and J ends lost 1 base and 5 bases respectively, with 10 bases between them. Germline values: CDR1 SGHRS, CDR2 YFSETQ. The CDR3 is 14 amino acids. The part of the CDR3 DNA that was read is TGCGCCAGCAGCTTGCTTGGAGGGGACAATGAG. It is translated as CASSLLGGDNE. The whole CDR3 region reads CASSLLGGDNEQFF.

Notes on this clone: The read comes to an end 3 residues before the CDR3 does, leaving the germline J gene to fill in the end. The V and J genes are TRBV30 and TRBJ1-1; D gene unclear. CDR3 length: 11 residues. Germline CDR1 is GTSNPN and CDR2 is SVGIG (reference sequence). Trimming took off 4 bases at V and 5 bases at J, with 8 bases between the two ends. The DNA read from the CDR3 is TGTGCCTGGACCGACGGGACTGAA. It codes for CAWTDGTE. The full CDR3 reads CAWTDGTEAFF.

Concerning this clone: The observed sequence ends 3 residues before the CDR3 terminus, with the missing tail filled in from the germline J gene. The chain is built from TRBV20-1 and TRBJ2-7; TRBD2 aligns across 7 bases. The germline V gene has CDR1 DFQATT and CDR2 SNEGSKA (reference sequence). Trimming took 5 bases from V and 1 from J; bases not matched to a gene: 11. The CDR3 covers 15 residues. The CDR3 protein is CSAGRLAFRSYEQYF. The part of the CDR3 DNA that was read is TGCAGTGCTGGCCGACTAGCTTTTAGGTCCTACGAG.

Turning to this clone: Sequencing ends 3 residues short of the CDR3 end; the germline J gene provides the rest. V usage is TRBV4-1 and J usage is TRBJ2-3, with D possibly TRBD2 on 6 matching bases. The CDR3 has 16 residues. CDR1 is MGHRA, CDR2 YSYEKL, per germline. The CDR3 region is CASSQEGGLAGRSQYF. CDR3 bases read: TGCGCCAGCAGCCAAGAGGGGGGTTTGGCGGGAAGGTCG.

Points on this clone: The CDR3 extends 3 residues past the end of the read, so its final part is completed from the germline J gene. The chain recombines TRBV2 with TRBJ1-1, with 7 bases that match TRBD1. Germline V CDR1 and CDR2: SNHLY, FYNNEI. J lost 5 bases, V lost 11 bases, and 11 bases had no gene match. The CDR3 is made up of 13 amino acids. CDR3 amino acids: CAGTGQSNTEAFF. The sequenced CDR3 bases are TGTGCCGGAACGGGACAGTCAAATACTGAA.

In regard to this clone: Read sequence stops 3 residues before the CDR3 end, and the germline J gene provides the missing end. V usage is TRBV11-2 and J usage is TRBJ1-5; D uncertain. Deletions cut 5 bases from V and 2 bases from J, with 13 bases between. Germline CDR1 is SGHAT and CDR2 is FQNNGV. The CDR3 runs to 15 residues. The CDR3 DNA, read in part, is TGTGCCAGCAGCCACGAAAAAATAGGCAATCAGCCC. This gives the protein CASSHEKIGNQP. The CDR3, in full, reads CASSHEKIGNQPQHF.

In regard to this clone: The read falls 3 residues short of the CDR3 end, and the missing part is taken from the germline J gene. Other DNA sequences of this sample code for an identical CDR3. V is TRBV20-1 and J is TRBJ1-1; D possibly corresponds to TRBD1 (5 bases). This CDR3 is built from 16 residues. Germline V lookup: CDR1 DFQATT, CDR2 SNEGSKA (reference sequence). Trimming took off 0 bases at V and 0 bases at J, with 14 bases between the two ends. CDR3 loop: CSARDPIQVLNTEAFF. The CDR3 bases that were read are TGCAGTGCTAGAGATCCAATACAGGTCCTGAACACTGAA.